One and the same sample provided the 12 T cell receptor beta chains below, sequenced in a study of T cell responses to AZD1222 COVID-19 vaccine (dated by TCRdb to the early 2020s). This specimen's time point label, interpreted: about 28 days (+/-7) after the second vaccine dose. The meaning of the sample's treatment or condition label: meningococcal conjugate vaccine given as trial control. Library preparation used the immunoSEQ multiplex PCR assay. Drawn from immuneACCESS, this table holds only the in-frame rearrangements with V and J called that TCRdb kept. Clones are partly lost; checked studies trace under half to an unresolved V gene and leave the rest unexplained. The sample table contains 140,000 to 150,000 clones; only one count was recorded for around 90% of them. The top ten clones comprise 5.4% of the sample. Source: peripheral blood, taken 28 days after the second dose of the MenACWY control vaccine. The receptors originated from an adult who received the MenACWY meningococcal vaccine as a control.

The chain combines TRBV7-8 with TRBJ1-4, with unresolved D. This CDR3 spans 11 amino acids. Germline CDR1 reads SGHVS; CDR2 reads FQNEAQ. The germline V and J ends were trimmed by 5 bases and 10 bases, with 8 bases remaining between them. CDR3 sequence: CASSQEGKLFF. The DNA of the CDR3 is TGTGCCAGCAGCCAAGAGGGAAAACTGTTTTTT.

The rearrangement uses TRBV4-3 and TRBJ1-1; 10 nucleotides align to TRBD1. V lost 3 bases to trimming and J lost 11 bases; unmatched junction nucleotides: 6. Germline values: CDR1 LGHNA, CDR2 YSLEER. The CDR3 spans 13 residues. The CDR3 DNA is TGCGCCAGCAGCCAGACGGGGACAGGGGCGGCTTTCTTT. This gives the protein CASSQTGTGAAFF.

The count of this clone is one. This chain connects TRBV18 to TRBJ2-5; D gene uncertain. CDR1 and CDR2 (germline): KGHSH, LQKENI. The CDR3 totals 13 residues. Trimming removed 2 bases at V and 5 bases at J, with 9 bases between. CDR3 nucleotide sequence: TGTGCCAGCTCACCAATCCCAGGCGAGACCCAGTACTTC. This gives the protein CASSPIPGETQYF.

The chain links TRBV5-4 to TRBJ2-7; 10 positions match TRBD1. This CDR3 has 16 residues. CDR1 is SGHNT and CDR2 is YYREEE in the germline V gene (reference sequence). After removal of 2 bases from V and 5 bases from J, the junction contained 10 bases not matched to a gene. CDR3 in amino acids: CASSFGQGQGRNEQYF. The CDR3 DNA is TGTGCCAGCAGCTTTGGACAGGGACAGGGGAGGAACGAGCAGTACTTC.

This clone has more than one count but fewer than ten. The rearrangement joins TRBV12-3 or TRBV12-4 to TRBJ1-2, with D unclear. Trimming stripped 10 bases from V and 5 bases from J, with 11 bases between. The CDR3 has 11 residues. CDR3 sequence reads: CATSQLYGYTF. The CDR3 coding sequence is TGTGCCACGTCGCAGTTATATGGCTACACCTTC.

The chain is built from TRBV5-1 and TRBJ1-2; TRBD1 is a possible D gene (6 bases). Germline CDR1 SGHRS, CDR2 YFSETQ. The CDR3 loop spans 15 amino acids. Between the trimmed V and J ends, which lost 4 bases and 3 bases, there was a span of 16 bases. CDR3 in amino acids: CASSNWTVPYYGYTF. The CDR3 DNA follows: TGCGCCAGCAGCAATTGGACAGTGCCGTACTATGGCTACACCTTC.

The V and J genes are TRBV24-1 and TRBJ2-1, with D perhaps matching TRBD2 (6 bases). Trimming removed 9 bases from V and 4 bases from J, with 9 bases in between. CDR1 and CDR2 from the germline V gene are KGHDR and SFDVKD. This CDR3 has 12 amino acids. The CDR3 region is CATSDYYNEQFF. CDR3 DNA sequence: TGTGCCACCTCGGACTATTACAATGAGCAGTTCTTC.

This clone was detected only once. This chain joins TRBV4-3 and TRBJ1-6; D not resolved. Germline loops: CDR1 LGHNA, CDR2 YSLEER. CDR3 length equals 16 residues. Trimming removed 2 bases from V and 6 bases from J, with 14 bases in between. The CDR3 coding sequence is TGCGCCAGCAGCCAAAACCCCCTCGGGTTTAATTCACCCCTCCACTTT. Encoded protein: CASSQNPLGFNSPLHF.

This clone appeared a few times. The rearrangement links TRBV28 to TRBJ2-2, with a weak D call TRBD1 (6 bases). Germline loops: CDR1 MDHEN, CDR2 SYDVKM. With 7 bases removed from V and 4 bases from J, the gap between germline ends came to 19 bases. The CDR3 spans 16 residues. The CDR3 is CASNDPRGGGTGELFF. The DNA of the CDR3 is TGTGCCAGCAACGATCCCAGGGGTGGGGGCACCGGGGAGCTGTTTTTT.

The rearrangement joins TRBV5-1 to TRBJ1-4, with a weak D call TRBD1 (6 bases). Looked up from germline, CDR1 is SGHRS and CDR2 is YFSETQ. This CDR3 is built from 16 residues. The V and J ends lost 4 bases and 4 bases respectively, with 17 bases between them. The CDR3 DNA sequence: TGCGCCAGCAGCCGCGGCCAGGGGCAGAGTAATGAAAAACTGTTTTTT. As protein: CASSRGQGQSNEKLFF.

This chain links TRBV28 with TRBJ2-3, with 10 bases identical to TRBD2. The germline CDR1 and CDR2 sequences are MDHEN and SYDVKM. Trimming cost V 8 bases and J 5 bases; bases outside gene matches: 7. The CDR3 has 14 residues. As DNA, the CDR3 is TGTGCCAGCGGCACCGGGACTAGCGTAGATACGCAGTATTTT. Its protein is CASGTGTSVDTQYF.

V and J are TRBV7-9 and TRBJ1-2, with D unresolved. Germline assignment: CDR1 SEHNR and CDR2 FQNEAQ (reference sequence). The CDR3 runs to 12 residues. The V and J ends lost 5 bases and 4 bases respectively, with 8 bases between them. CDR3 residues: CASSDGGYGYTF. DNA for the CDR3: TGTGCCAGCAGCGATGGAGGCTATGGCTACACCTTC.